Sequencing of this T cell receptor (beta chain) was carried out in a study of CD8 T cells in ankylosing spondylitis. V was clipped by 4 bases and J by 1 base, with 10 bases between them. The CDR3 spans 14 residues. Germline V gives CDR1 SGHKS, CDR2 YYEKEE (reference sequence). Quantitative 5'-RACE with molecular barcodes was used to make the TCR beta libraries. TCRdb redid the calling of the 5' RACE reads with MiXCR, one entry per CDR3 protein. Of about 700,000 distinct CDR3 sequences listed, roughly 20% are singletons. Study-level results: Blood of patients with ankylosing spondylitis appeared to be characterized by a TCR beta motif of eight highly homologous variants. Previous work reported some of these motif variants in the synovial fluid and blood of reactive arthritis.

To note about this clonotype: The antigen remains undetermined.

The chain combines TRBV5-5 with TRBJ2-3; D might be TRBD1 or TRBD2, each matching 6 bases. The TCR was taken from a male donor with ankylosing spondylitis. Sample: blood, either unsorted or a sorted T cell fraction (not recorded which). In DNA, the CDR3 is TGTGCCAGCAGCATCGGGGGCGGCACAGATACGCAGTATTTT. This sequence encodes CASSIGGGTDTQYF.